These 7 T cell receptor beta chains share one sample of origin, sequenced in a study of cytomegalovirus exposure and HLA in healthy donors. Use of 60 Vbeta and 13 Jbeta primers characterized the PCR. Profiling relied on immunoSEQ multiplex PCR, and the TCRdb table lists in-frame clones only, not all of them. In all, the sample yields some 72,000 clones. Sequencing was carried out using PBMCs. The source is a man aged 40-50 years in good health and CMV-seronegative.

The chain joins TRBV14 to TRBJ1-5, with TRBD1 matching over 7 bases. The CDR3 runs 16 residues. Germline V CDR1 and CDR2: SGHDN, FVKESK. The V and J ends lost 1 base and 4 bases, in that order; junction bases with no gene match: 7. CDR3 sequence reads: CASSQGGDSFNQPQHF. The CDR3 DNA follows: TGTGCCAGCAGCCAAGGGGGGGACAGTTTTAATCAGCCCCAGCATTTT. The entire variable domain, with the rest obtained from reference TRBV14 and TRBJ1-5, is as follows: EAGVTQFPSHSVIEKGQTVTLRCDPISGHDNLYWYRRVMGKEIKFLLHFVKESKQDESGMPNNRFLAERTGGTYSTLKVQPAELEDSGVYFCASSQGGDSFNQPQHFGDGTRLSIL.

V is TRBV5-1 and J is TRBJ2-5; 9 nucleotides match TRBD2. Germline V CDR1 and CDR2: SGHRS, YFSETQ. This CDR3 has 16 amino acids. V lost 4 bases and J lost 2; bases outside the gene matches: 9. Here the CDR3 DNA reads TGCGCCAGCAGCGCGGGACTAGCAGGTAGACAAGAGACCCAGTACTTC. Protein: CASSAGLAGRQETQYF.

V gene TRBV9 combines with J gene TRBJ1-4; TRBD1 aligns across 8 bases. V trimming: 4 bases; J trimming: 8 bases; junction bases outside the gene matches: 10. CDR1 and CDR2 from the germline V gene are SGDLS and YYNGEE. The CDR3 runs 15 residues. CDR3 residues: CASSPRQGREEKLFF. CDR3 coding DNA: TGTGCCAGCAGCCCGCGACAGGGGAGGGAAGAAAAACTGTTTTTT.

The chain is built from TRBV7-2 and TRBJ2-3; D gene unclear. Trimming removed 7 bases at V and 5 bases at J, with 10 bases between. From germline, CDR1 is SGHTA and CDR2 FQGNSA. CDR3 size: 12 residues. The CDR3 sequence: CASMQTGDTQYF. CDR3 nucleotide sequence: TGTGCCAGCATGCAGACTGGAGATACGCAGTATTTT. The variable domain in full, with the rest retrieved from reference TRBV7-2 and TRBJ2-3, is GAGVSQSPSNKVTEKGKDVELRCDPISGHTALYWYRQSLGQGLEFLIYFQGNSAPDKSGLPSDRFSAERTGGSVSTLTIQRTQQEDSAVYLCASMQTGDTQYFGPGTRLTVL.

The rearrangement uses TRBV4-1 and TRBJ1-1; TRBD1 matches at 7 bases. V was clipped by 0 bases and J by 5 bases; unmatched bases: 6. The CDR3 sequence is 15 residues long. CDR1 MGHRA and CDR2 YSYEKL come from the germline V gene. CDR3 region: CASSQDSQGVTEAFF. The CDR3 nucleotides are TGCGCCAGCAGCCAAGACTCCCAGGGGGTAACTGAAGCTTTCTTT.

The chain links TRBV2 to TRBJ2-7; 11 bases are a match to TRBD2. After removal of 3 bases from V and 5 bases from J, the junction contained 3 bases not matched to a gene. CDR1 is SNHLY and CDR2 is FYNNEI in the germline V gene. This CDR3 comprises 14 residues. CDR3 bases: TGTGCCAGCAGTGATAGCGGGGGGGCAAACGAGCAGTACTTC. Residues: CASSDSGGANEQYF.

V usage is TRBV5-1 and J usage is TRBJ2-5, with D possibly being TRBD1 (5 bases). V was pared by 4 bases and J by 5 bases, with 15 bases between. CDR1 is SGHRS, CDR2 YFSETQ, per germline. There are 14 residues in the CDR3. The CDR3 nucleotides are TGCGCCAGCAGCATCCAGGGTGTAAGCGAGACCCAGTACTTC. Encoded protein: CASSIQGVSETQYF. Supplemented by reference TRBV5-1 and TRBJ2-5, the full variable domain reads KAGVTQTPRYLIKTRGQQVTLSCSPISGHRSVSWYQQTPGQGLQFLFEYFSETQRNKGNFPGRFSGRQFSNSRSEMNVSTLELGDSALYLCASSIQGVSETQYFGPGTRLLVL.